What follows describes a single TCR beta chain. This record belongs to a study of Ad26.COV2.S vaccination and SARS-CoV-2 variants. Assay: immunoSEQ multiplex PCR; the TCRdb copy retains only in-frame clones and omits some. The repertoire holds about 680,000 clones, around 90% seen once, with around 1.5% in the top ten. Treatment specified: 19 received Ad26.COV2.S at low or high dose, single or two shots; several received placebo; per-sample allocation not given. The samples date from day 63 after the first vaccine or placebo injection. Participants' vaccine, an Ad26 vector, delivered Wuhan-strain SARS-CoV-2 spike. The ends were cut back, 1 base at V and 2 bases at J, with 11 bases in the middle. This CDR3 has 16 residues. Germline CDR1 MNHNY, CDR2 SVGAGI (reference sequence).

This TCR was recovered from a person between 18 and 59 years old who received the Ad26.COV2.S COVID-19 vaccine or a placebo. The chain is built from TRBV6-6 and TRBJ2-2; D gene ambiguous. Sequenced material: peripheral blood, taken in a trial of Ad26.COV2.S vaccine versus placebo. DNA of the CDR3: TGTGCCAGCAGTTACTTTGAGGTTCCCAACACCGGGGAGCTGTTTTTT. Translated: CASSYFEVPNTGELFF.